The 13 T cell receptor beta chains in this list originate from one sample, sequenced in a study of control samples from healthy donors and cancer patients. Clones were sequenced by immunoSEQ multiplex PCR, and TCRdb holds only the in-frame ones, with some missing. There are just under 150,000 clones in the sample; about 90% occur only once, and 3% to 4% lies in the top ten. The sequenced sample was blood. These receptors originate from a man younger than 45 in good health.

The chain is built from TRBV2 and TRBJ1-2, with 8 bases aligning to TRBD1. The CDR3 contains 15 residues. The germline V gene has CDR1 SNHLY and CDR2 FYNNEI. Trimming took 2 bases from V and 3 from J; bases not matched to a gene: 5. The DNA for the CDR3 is TGTGCCAGCAGTGAACCAGGGGGCGCTGACTATGGCTACACCTTC. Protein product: CASSEPGGADYGYTF.

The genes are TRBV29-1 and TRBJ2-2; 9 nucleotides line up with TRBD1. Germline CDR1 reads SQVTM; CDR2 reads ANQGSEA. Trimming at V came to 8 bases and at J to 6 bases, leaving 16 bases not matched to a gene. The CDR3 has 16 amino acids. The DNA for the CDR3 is TGCAGCCCTTCTTACAGGGGGCGTAAGGTATCCGGGGAGCTGTTTTTT. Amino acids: CSPSYRGRKVSGELFF.

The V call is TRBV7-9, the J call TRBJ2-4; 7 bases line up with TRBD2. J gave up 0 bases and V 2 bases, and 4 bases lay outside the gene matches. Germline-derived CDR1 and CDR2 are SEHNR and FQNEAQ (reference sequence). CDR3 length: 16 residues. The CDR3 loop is CASSLSSGLAKNIQYF. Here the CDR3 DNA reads TGTGCCAGCAGCTTATCTAGCGGACTAGCCAAAAACATTCAGTACTTC. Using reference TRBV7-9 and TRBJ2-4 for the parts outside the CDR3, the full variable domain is DTGVSQNPRHKITKRGQNVTFRCDPISEHNRLYWYRQTLGQGPEFLTYFQNEAQLEKSRLLSDRFSAERPKGSFSTLEIQRTEQGDSAMYLCASSLSSGLAKNIQYFGAGTRLSVL.

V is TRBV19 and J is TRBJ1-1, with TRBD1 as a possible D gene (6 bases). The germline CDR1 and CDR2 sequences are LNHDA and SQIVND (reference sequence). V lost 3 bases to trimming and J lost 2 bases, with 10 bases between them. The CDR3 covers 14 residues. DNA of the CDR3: TGTGCCAGTAGTATGGGGGGCTCCAACACTGAAGCTTTCTTT. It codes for CASSMGGSNTEAFF.

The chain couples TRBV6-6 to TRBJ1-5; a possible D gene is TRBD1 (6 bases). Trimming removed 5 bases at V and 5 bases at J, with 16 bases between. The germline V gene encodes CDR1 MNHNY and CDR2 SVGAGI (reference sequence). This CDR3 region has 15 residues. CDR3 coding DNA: TGTGCCAGCAGTCCGCCGACAGGCAGGGATCAGCCCCAGCATTTT. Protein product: CASSPPTGRDQPQHF.

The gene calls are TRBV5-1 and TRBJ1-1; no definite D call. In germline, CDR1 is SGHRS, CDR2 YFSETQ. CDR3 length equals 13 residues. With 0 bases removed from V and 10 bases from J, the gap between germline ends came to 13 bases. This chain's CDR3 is CASSLDVGLGAFF. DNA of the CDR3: TGCGCCAGCAGCTTGGATGTGGGCCTAGGAGCTTTCTTT. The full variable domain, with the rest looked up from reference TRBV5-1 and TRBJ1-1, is KAGVTQTPRYLIKTRGQQVTLSCSPISGHRSVSWYQQTPGQGLQFLFEYFSETQRNKGNFPGRFSGRQFSNSRSEMNVSTLELGDSALYLCASSLDVGLGAFFGQGTRLTVV.

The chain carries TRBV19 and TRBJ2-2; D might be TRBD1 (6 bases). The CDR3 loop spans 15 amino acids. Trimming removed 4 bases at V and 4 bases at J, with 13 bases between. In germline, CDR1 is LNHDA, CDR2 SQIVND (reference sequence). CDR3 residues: CASSTRQVSTGELFF. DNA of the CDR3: TGTGCCAGTAGTACCCGACAGGTTAGCACCGGGGAGCTGTTTTTT.

CDR3 region: CASSYPGRSYEQYF. CDR3 nucleotides: TGTGCCAGCAGTTACCCCGGTCGTTCCTACGAGCAGTACTTC. The chain uses TRBV6-6 and TRBJ2-7, with D unresolved. Between the trimmed V and J ends, which lost 2 bases and 1 base, there was a span of 9 bases. The CDR3 runs to 14 residues. The V gene's germline CDR1 is MNHNY and CDR2 SVGAGI (reference sequence).

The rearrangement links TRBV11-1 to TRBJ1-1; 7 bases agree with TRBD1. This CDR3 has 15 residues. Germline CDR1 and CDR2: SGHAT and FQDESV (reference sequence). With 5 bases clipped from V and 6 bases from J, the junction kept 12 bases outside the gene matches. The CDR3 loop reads CASSRLTGADSEAFF. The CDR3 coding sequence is TGTGCCAGCAGCCGACTAACAGGGGCGGATTCTGAAGCTTTCTTT.

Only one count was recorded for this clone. As DNA, the CDR3 is TGTGCCAGCAGTCCAAGGACAGGGGGGTACGAGCAGTACTTC. It is translated as CASSPRTGGYEQYF. This rearrangement joins TRBV28 to TRBJ2-7, with 10 bases that match TRBD1. CDR1 is MDHEN, CDR2 SYDVKM, per germline. The CDR3 has 14 amino acids. The J segment lost 4 bases and the V segment lost 5 bases, leaving 5 bases of the junction unmatched. Full variable domain (missing parts from reference TRBV28 and TRBJ2-7): DVKVTQSSRYLVKRTGEKVFLECVQDMDHENMFWYRQDPGLGLRLIYFSYDVKMKEKGDIPEGYSVSREKKERFSLILESASTNQTSMYLCASSPRTGGYEQYFGPGTRLTVT.

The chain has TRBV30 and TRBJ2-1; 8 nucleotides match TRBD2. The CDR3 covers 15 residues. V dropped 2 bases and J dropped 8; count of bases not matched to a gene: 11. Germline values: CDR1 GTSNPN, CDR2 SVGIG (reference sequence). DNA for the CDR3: TGTGCCTGGAGTAATTGGCGGGGGGCCAGGGATGAGCAGTTCTTC. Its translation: CAWSNWRGARDEQFF.

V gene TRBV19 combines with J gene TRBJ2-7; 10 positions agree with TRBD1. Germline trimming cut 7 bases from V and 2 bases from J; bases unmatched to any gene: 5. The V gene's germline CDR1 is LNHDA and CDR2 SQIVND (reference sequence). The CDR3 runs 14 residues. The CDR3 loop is CASKAGTGAYEQYF. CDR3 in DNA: TGTGCCAGTAAAGCCGGGACAGGGGCCTACGAGCAGTACTTC.

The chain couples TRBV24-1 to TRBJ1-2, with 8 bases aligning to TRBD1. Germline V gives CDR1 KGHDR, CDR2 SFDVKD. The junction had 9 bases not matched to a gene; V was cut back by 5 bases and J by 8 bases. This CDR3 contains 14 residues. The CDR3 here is CATSGTGTGHGYTF. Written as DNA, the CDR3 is TGTGCCACCAGTGGGACGGGGACAGGACACGGCTACACCTTC.